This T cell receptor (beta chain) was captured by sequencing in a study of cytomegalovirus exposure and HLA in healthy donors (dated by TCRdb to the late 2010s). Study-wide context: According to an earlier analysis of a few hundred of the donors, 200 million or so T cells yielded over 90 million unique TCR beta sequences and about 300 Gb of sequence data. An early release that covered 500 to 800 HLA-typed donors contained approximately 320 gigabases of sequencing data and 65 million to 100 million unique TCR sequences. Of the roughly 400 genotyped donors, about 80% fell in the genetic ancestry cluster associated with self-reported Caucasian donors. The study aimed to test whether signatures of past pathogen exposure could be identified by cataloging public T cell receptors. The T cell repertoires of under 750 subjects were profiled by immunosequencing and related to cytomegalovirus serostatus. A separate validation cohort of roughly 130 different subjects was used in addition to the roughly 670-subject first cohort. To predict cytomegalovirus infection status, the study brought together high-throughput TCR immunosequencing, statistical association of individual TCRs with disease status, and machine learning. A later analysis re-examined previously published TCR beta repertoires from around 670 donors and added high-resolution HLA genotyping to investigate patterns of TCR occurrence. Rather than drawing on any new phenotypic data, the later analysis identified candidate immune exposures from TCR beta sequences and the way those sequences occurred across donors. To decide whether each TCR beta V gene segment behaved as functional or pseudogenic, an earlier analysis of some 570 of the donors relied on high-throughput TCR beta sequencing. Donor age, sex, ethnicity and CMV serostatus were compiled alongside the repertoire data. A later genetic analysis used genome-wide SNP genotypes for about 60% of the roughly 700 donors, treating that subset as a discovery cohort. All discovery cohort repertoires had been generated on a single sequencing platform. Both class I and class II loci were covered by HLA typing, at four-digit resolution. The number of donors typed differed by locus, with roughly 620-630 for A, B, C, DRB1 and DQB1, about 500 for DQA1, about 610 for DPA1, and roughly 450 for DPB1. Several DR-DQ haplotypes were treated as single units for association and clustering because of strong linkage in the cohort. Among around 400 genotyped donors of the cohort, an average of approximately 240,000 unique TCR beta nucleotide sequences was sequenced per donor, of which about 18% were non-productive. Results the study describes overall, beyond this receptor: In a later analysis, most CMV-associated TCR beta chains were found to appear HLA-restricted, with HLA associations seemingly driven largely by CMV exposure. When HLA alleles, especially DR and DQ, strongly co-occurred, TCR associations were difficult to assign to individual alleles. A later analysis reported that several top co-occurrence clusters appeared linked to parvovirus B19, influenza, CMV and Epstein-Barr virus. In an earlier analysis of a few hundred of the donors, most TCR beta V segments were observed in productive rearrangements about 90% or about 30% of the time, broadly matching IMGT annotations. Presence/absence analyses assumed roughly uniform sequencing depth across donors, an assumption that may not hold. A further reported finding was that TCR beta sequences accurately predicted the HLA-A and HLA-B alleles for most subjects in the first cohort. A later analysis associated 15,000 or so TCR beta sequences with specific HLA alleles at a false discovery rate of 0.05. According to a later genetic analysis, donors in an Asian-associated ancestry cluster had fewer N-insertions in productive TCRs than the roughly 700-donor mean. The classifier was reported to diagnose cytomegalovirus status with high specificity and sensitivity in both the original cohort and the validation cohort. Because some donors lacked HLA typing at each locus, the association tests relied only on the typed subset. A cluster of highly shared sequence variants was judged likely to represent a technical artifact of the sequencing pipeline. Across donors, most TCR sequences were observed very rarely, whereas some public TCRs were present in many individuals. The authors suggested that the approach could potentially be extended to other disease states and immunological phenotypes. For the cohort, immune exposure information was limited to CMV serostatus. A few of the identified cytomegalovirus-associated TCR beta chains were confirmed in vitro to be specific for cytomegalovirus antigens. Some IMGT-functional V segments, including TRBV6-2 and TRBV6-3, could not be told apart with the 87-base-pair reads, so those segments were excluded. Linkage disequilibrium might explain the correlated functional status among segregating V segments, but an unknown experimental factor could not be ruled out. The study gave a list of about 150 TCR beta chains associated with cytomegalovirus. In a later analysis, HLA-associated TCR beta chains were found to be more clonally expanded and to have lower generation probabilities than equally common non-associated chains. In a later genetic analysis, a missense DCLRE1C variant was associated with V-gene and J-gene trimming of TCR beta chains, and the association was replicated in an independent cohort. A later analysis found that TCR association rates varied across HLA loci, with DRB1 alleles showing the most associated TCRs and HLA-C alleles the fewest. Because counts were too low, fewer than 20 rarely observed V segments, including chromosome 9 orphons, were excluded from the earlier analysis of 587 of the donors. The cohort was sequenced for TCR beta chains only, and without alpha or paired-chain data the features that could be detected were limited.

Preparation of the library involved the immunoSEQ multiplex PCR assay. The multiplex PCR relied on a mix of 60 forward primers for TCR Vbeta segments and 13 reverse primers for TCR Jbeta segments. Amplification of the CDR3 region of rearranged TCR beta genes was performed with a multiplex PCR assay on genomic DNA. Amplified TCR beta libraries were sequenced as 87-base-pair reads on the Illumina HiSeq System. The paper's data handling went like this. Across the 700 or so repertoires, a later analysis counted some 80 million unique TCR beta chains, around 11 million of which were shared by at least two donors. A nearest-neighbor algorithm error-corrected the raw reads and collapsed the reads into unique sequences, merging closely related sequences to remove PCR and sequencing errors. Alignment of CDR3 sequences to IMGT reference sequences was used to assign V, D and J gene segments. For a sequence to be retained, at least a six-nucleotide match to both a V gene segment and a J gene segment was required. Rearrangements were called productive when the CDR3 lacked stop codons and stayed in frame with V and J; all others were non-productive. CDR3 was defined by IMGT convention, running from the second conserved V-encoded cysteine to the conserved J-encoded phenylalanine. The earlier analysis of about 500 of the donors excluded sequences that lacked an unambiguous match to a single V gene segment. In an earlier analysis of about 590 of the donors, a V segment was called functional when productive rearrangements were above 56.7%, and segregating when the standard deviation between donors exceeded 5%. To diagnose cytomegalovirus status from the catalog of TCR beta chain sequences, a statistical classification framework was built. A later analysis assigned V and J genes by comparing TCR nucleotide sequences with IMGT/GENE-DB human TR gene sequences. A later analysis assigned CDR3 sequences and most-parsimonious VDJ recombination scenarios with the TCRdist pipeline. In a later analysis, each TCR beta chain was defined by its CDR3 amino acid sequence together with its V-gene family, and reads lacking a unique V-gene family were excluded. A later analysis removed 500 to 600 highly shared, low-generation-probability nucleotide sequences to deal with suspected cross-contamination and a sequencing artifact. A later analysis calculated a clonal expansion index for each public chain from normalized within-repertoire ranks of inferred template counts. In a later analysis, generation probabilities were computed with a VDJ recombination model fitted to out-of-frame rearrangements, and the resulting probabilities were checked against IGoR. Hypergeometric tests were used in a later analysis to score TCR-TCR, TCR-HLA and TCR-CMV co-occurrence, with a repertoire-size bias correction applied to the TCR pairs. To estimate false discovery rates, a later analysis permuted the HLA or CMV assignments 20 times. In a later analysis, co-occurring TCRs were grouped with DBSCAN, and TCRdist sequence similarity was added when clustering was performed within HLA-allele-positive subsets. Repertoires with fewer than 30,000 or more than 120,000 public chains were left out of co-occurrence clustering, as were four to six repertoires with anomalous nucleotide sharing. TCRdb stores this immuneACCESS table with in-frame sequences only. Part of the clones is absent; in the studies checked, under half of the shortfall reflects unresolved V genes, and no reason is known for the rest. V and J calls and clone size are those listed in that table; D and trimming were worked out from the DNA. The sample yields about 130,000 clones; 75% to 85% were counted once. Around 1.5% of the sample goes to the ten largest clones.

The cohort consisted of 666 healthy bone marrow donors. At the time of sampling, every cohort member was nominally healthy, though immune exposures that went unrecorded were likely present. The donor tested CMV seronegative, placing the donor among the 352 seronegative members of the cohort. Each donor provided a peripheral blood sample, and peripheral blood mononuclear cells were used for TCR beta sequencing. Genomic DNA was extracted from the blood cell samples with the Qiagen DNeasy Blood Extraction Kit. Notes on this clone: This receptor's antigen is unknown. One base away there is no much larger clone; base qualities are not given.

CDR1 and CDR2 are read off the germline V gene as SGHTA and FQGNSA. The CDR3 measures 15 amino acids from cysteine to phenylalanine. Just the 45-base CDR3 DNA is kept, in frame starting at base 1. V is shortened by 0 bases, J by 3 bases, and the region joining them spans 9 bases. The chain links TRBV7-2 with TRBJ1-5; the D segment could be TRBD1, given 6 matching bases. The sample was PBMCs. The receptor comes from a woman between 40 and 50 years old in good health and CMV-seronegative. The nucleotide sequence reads TGTGCCAGCAGCTTAGCGGCAGGGGACAATCAGCCCCAGCATTTT. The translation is CASSLAAGDNQPQHF.